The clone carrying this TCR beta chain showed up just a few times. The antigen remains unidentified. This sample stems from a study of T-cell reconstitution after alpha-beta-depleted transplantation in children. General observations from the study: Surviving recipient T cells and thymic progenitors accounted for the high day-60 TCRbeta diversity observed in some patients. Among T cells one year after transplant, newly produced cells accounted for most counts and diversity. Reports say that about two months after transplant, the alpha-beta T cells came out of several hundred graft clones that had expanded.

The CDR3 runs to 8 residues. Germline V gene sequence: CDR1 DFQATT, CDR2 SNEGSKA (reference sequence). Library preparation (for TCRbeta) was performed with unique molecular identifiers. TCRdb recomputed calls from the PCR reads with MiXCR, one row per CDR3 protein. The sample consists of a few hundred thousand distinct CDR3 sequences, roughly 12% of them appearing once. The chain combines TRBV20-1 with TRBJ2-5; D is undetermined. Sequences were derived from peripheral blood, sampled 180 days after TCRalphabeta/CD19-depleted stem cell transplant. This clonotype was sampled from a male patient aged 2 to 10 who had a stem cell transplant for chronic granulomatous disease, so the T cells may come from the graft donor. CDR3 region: CNTETQYF. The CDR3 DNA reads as TGCAATACGGAGACCCAGTACTTC.